The T cell receptor beta chain described here comes from a study of cytomegalovirus exposure and HLA in healthy donors. Study-level results: Reported performance of the classifier showed diagnosis of cytomegalovirus status with high specificity and sensitivity. The majority of TCR sequences were rare, yet some public TCRs appeared in many donors.

Profiled with immunoSEQ multiplex PCR; TCRdb holds only in-frame clones, not every one. The table lists some 140,000 clones, approximately 86% of them singletons. Comments on this clone: What it binds is not known.

Trimming took 4 bases from V and 5 from J, leaving 15 bases between them. The CDR3 extends over 14 amino acids. Germline V gives CDR1 SEHNR, CDR2 FQNEAQ (reference sequence). Source material: PBMCs. The rearrangement joins TRBV7-9 to TRBJ2-7; possible D gene TRBD1, 5 bases. The receptor was derived from a man aged 18 to 29 in good health and CMV-seropositive. The CDR3 protein is CASSSTDSGDEQYF. The CDR3 DNA reads TGTGCCAGCAGCTCTACCGACAGTGGCGACGAGCAGTACTTC. Variable domain in full (rest from reference TRBV7-9 and TRBJ2-7): DTGVSQNPRHKITKRGQNVTFRCDPISEHNRLYWYRQTLGQGPEFLTYFQNEAQLEKSRLLSDRFSAERPKGSFSTLEIQRTEQGDSAMYLCASSSTDSGDEQYFGPGTRLTVT.